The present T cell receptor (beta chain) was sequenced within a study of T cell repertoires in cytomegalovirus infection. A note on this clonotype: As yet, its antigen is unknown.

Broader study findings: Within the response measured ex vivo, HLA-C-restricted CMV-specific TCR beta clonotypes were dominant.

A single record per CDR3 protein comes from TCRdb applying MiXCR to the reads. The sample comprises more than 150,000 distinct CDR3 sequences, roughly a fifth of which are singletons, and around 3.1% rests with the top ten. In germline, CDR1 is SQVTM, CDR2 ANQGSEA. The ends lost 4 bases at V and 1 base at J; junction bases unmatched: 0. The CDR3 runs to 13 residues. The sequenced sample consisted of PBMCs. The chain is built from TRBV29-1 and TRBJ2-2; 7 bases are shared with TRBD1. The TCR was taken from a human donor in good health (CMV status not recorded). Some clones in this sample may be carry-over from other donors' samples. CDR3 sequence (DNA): TGCAGCGTTGGACAGGGGAACACCGGGGAGCTGTTTTTT. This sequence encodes CSVGQGNTGELFF.